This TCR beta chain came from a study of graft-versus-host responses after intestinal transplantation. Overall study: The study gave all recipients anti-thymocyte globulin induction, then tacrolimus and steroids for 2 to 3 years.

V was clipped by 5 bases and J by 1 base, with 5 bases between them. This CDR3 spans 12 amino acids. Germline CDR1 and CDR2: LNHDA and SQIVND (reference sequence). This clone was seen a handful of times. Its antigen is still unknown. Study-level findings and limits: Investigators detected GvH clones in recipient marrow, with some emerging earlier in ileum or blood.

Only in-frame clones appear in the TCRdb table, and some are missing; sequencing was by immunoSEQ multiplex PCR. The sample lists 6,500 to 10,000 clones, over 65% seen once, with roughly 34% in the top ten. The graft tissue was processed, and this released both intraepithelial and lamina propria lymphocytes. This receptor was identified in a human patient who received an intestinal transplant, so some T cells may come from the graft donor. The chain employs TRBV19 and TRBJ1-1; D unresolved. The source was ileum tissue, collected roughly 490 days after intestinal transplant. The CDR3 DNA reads TGTGCCAGTAGTTTGGAGAACACTGAAGCTTTCTTT. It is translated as CASSLENTEAFF.